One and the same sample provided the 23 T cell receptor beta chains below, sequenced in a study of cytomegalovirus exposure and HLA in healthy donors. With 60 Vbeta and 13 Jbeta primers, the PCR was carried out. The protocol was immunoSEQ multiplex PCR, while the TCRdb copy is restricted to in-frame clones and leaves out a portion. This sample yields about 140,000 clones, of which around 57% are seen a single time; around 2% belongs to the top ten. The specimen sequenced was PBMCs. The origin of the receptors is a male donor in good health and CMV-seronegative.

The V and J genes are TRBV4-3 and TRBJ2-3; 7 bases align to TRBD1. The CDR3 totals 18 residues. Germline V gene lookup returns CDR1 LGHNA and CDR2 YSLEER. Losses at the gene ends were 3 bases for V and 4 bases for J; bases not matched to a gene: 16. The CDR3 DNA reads TGCGCCAGCAGCCATAGTGGATCTCCGGACAGGTATTCAGATACGCAGTATTTT. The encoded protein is CASSHSGSPDRYSDTQYF.

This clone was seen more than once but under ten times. The CDR3 coding sequence is TGTGCCAGCAGTGATGAGGCTACAGGGCGGCACGAGCAGTACTTC. Encoded protein: CASSDEATGRHEQYF. This chain joins TRBV6-1 and TRBJ2-7, with a tentative D call TRBD1 (6 bases). The CDR3 extends over 15 amino acids. CDR1 and CDR2 (germline): MNHNS, SASEGT. V lost 3 bases to trimming and J lost 5 bases, with 17 bases between them.

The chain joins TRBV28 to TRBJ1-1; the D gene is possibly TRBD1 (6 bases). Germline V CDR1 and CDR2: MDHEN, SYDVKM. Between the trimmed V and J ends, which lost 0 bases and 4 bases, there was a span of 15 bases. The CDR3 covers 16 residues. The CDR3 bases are TGTGCCAGCAGTTTATGGGCAGGGGATGGCGGCACTGAAGCTTTCTTT. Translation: CASSLWAGDGGTEAFF.

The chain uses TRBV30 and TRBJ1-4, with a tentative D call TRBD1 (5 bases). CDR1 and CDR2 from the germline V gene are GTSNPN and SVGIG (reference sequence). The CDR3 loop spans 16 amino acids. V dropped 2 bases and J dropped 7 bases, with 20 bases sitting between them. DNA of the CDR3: TGTGCCTGGAGTCCCCCCAGACAGTCGAGGAGTGAAAAACTGTTTTTT. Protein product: CAWSPPRQSRSEKLFF.

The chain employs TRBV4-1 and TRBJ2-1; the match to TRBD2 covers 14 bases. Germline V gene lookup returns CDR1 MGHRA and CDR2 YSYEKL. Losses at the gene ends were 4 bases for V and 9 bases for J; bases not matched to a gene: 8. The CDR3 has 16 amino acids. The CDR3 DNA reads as TGCGCCAGCAGCCCCGGACTAGCGGGGGGATGGGGTGAGCAGTTCTTC. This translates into CASSPGLAGGWGEQFF.

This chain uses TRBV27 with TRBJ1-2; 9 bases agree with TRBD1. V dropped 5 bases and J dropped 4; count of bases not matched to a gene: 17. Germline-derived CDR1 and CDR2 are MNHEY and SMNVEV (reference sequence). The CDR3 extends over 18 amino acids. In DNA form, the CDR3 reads TGTGCCAGCAGTACGTATACTAAAGAAAACAGGGGGCTCTATGGCTACACCTTC. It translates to CASSTYTKENRGLYGYTF.

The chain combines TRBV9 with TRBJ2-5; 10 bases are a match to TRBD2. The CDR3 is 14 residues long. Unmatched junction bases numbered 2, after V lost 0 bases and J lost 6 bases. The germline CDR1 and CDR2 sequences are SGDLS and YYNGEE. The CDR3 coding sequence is TGTGCCAGCAGCGTAGCTAGCGGGGGTAAGACCCAGTACTTC. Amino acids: CASSVASGGKTQYF.

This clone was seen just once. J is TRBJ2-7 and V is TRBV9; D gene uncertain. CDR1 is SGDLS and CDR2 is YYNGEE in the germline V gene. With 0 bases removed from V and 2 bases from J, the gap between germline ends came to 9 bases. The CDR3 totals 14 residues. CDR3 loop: CASSVAAVPYEQYF. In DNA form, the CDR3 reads TGTGCCAGCAGCGTAGCTGCGGTGCCCTACGAGCAGTACTTC.

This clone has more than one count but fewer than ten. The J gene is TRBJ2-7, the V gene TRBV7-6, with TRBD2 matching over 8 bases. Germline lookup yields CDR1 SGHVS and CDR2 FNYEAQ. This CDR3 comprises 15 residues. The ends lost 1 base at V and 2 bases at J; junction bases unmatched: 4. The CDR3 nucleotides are TGTGCCAGCAGCTTAGGTAGCGGGGCCGCCTACGAGCAGTACTTC. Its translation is CASSLGSGAAYEQYF.

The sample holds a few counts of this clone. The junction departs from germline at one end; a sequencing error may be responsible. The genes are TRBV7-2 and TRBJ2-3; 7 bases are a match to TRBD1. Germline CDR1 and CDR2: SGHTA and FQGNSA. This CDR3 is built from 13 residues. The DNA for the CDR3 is TGCGGGATAGACAGGGCTAACACAGATACGCAGTATTTT. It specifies CGIDRANTDTQYF. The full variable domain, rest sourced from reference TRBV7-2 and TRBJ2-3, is GAGVSQSPSNKVTEKGKDVELRCDPISGHTALYWYRQSLGQGLEFLIYFQGNSAPDKSGLPSDRFSAERTGGSVSTLTIQRTQQEDSAVYLCGIDRANTDTQYFGPGTRLTVL.

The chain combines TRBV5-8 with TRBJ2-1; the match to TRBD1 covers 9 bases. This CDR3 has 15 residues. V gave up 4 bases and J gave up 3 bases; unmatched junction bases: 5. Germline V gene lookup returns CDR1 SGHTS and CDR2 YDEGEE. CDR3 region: CASSLGQGLYNEQFF. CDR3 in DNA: TGTGCCAGCAGCCTCGGACAGGGGCTCTACAATGAGCAGTTCTTC.

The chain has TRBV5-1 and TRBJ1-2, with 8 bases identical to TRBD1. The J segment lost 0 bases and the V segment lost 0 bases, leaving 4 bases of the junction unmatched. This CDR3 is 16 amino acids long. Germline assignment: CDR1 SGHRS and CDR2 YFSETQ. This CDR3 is CASSLDRGIPNYGYTF. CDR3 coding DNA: TGCGCCAGCAGCTTGGACAGGGGGATACCTAACTATGGCTACACCTTC.

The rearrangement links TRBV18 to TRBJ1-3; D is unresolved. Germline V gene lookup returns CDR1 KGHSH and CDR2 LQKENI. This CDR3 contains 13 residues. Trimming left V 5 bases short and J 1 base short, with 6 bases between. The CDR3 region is CASSALSGNTIYF. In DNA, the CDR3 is TGTGCCAGCTCAGCGTTGTCTGGAAACACCATATATTTT.

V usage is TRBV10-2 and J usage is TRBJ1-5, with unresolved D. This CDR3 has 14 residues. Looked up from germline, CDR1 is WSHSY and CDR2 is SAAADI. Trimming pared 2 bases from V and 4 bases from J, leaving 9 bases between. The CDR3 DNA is TGCGCCAGCAGTGAGGTCACCGAGAATCAGCCCCAGCATTTT. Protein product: CASSEVTENQPQHF.

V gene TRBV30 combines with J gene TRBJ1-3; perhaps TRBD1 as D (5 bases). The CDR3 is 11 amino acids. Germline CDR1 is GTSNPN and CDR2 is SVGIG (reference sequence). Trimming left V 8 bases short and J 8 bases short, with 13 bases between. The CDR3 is CAVLRGDTIYF. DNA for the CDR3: TGTGCCGTCCTCCGGGGGGACACCATATATTTT.

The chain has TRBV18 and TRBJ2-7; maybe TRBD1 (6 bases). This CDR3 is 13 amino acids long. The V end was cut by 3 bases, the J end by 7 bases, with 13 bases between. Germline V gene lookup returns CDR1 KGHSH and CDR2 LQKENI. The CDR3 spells CASSPEQGGEQYF. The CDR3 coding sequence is TGTGCCAGCTCACCGGAACAGGGTGGGGAGCAGTACTTC. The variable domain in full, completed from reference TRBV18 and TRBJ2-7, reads NAGVMQNPRHLVRRRGQEARLRCSPMKGHSHVYWYRQLPEEGLKFMVYLQKENIIDESGMPKERFSAEFPKEGPSILRIQQVVRGDSAAYFCASSPEQGGEQYFGPGTRLTVT.

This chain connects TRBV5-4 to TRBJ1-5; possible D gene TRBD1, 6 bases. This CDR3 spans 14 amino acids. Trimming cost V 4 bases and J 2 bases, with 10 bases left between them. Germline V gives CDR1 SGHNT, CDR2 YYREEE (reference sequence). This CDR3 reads CASSVQGGNQPQHF. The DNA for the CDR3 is TGTGCCAGCAGCGTACAGGGAGGCAATCAGCCCCAGCATTTT.

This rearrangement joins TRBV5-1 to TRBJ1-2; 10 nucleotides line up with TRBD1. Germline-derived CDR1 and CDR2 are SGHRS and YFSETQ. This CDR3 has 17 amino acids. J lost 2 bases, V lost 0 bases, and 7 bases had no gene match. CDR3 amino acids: CASSLDIWDRGNYGYTF. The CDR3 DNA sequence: TGCGCCAGCAGCTTGGATATCTGGGACAGGGGAAACTATGGCTACACCTTC. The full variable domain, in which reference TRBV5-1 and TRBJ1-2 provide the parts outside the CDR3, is KAGVTQTPRYLIKTRGQQVTLSCSPISGHRSVSWYQQTPGQGLQFLFEYFSETQRNKGNFPGRFSGRQFSNSRSEMNVSTLELGDSALYLCASSLDIWDRGNYGYTFGSGTRLTVV.

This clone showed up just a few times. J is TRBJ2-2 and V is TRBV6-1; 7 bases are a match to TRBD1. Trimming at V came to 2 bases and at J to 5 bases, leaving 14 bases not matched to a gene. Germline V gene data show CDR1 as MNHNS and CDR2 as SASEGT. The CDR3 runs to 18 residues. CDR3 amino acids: CASSEFWIAGGWTGELFF. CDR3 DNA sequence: TGTGCCAGCAGTGAATTTTGGATCGCAGGGGGATGGACCGGGGAGCTGTTTTTT.

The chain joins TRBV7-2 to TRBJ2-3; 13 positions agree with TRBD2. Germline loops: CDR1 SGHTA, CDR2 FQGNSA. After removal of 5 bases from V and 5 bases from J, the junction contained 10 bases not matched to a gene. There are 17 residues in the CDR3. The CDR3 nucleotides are TGTGCCAGCAGCCCTTACACTAGCGGGGGGGTGATAGATACGCAGTATTTT. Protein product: CASSPYTSGGVIDTQYF.

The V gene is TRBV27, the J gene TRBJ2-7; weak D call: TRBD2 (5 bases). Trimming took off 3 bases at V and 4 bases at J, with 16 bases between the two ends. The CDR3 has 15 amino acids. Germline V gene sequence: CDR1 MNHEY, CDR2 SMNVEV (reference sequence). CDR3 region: CASSFHEGRWYEQYF. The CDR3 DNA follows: TGTGCCAGCAGTTTTCACGAAGGGAGATGGTACGAGCAGTACTTC.

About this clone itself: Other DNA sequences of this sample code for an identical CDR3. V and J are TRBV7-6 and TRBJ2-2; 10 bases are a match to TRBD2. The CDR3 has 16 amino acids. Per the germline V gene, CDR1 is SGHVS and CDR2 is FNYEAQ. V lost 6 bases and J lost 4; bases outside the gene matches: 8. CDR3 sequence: CASSRLAGEFTGELFF. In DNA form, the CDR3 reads TGTGCCAGCAGTCGTCTAGCGGGGGAGTTCACCGGGGAGCTGTTTTTT.

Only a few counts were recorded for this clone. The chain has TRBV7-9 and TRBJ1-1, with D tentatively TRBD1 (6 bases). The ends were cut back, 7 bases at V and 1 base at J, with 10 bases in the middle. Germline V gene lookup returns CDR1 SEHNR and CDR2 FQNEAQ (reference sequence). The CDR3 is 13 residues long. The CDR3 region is CASNHRENTEAFF. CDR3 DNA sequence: TGTGCCAGCAACCACAGGGAGAACACTGAAGCTTTCTTT.